These T cell receptor beta chains were read from a single sample in a study of shared clonotypes between healthy human individuals. Generated by immunoSEQ multiplex PCR, the TCRdb table keeps only in-frame clones and is missing some. The data show some 2.4 million clones, 80% to 95% seen once. Material for sequencing was naive CD4+ T cells from PBMCs. These TCRs come from a man in his late teens or twenties in good health. Some clones in this sample may be carry-over from other donors' samples. CDR3s include the opening cysteine and the closing phenylalanine or tryptophan. D genes are given only for firm matches. Not every row has a clone size; where given, it reads once, few, many or a size class.

TRBJ2-7	TRBV5-1	NA	TRBD1	13	TGCGCCAGCAGCACCTCACAGGGGAACGAGCAGTACTTC	CASSTSQGNEQYF
TRBJ1-5	TRBV6-6	NA	NA	15	TGTGCCAGCAGTTATACGACTGGGCCGGATCAGCCCCAGCATTTT	CASSYTTGPDQPQHF
TRBJ1-4	TRBV4-1	NA	NA	16	TGCGCCAGCAGCCTCCTCTCGGGGGTGGGCAATGAAAAACTGTTTTTT	CASSLLSGVGNEKLFF
TRBJ2-3	TRBV19	NA	TRBD2	14	TGTGCCAGTAGGTCTAGCGGGACAACAGATACGCAGTATTTT	CASRSSGTTDTQYF
TRBJ2-7	TRBV18	NA	NA	13	TGTGCCAGCTCACCAGATACCCGGTGGGAGCAGTACTTC	CASSPDTRWEQYF
TRBJ2-1	TRBV7-2	NA	NA	14	TGTGCCAGCACCGAGGGGATTACCTACAATGAGCAGTTCTTC	CASTEGITYNEQFF
TRBJ1-2	TRBV4-2	NA	NA	10	TGTGCCAGCAGGAATAAGGGCTACACCTTC	CASRNKGYTF
TRBJ2-1	TRBV28	NA	NA	14	TGTGCCAGCCGAGATCTAGCCTTCTACAATGAGCAGTTCTTC	CASRDLAFYNEQFF
TRBJ1-4	TRBV5-1	once	NA	13	TGCGCCAGCAGCTTGCAGGGCAGTGAAAAACTGTTTTTT	CASSLQGSEKLFF
TRBJ2-1	TRBV2	NA	NA	13	TGTGCCAGCAGTGCCGGCAGACGGTTTGAGCAGTTCTTC	CASSAGRRFEQFF
TRBJ2-3	TRBV7-9	NA	NA	16	TGTGCCAGCAGCTTAGGCGGGGACTTCCCCAGAGATACGCAGTATTTT	CASSLGGDFPRDTQYF
TRBJ1-2	TRBV28	NA	NA	13	TGTGCCAGCAGTTTAATTGGCAGGGCTGGCTACACCTTC	CASSLIGRAGYTF
TRBJ2-7	TRBV5-1	NA	NA	17	TGCGCCAGCAGCCTGATCGGGGCGACCATAAGGGGCTACGAGCAGTACTTC	CASSLIGATIRGYEQYF
TRBJ2-1	TRBV2	once	TRBD1	14	TGTGCCACTTCAGGACAGGCCCTCTACAATGAGCAGTTCTTC	CATSGQALYNEQFF
TRBJ1-1	TRBV4-2	NA	NA	12	TGTGCCAGCAGCCAGATGAACACTGAAGCTTTCTTT	CASSQMNTEAFF
TRBJ2-1	TRBV19	NA	TRBD2	13	TGTGCCAGTAGAAGCGGGAGGAGGGATGAGCAGTTCTTC	CASRSGRRDEQFF
TRBJ1-1	TRBV5-1	NA	NA	14	TGCGCCAGCAGCGTCAACCCTCAGAACACTGAAGCTTTCTTT	CASSVNPQNTEAFF